The next 22 T cell receptor beta chains were all read from a single sample in a study of T cell changes during pregnancy in multiple sclerosis. Repertoires were generated with immunoSEQ multiplex PCR, while TCRdb's copy carries only in-frame clones and drops some. The sample records around 50,000 clones, around 92% being singletons. The sample here was peripheral blood, taken after pregnancy. The receptor set was obtained from a female donor in good health, enrolled as a control in a pregnancy study.

For the CDR3, the DNA is TGTGCCAGCAGTGAAAAACGGGTATCCGAGGCGGGGGGTCAAGATACGCAGTATTTT. Translated, it gives CASSEKRVSEAGGQDTQYF. V usage is TRBV6-4 and J usage is TRBJ2-3; TRBD2 agrees at 8 bases. V trimming: 3 bases; J trimming: 5 bases; junction bases outside the gene matches: 19. Germline assignment: CDR1 MRHNA and CDR2 SNTAGT. This CDR3 contains 19 residues.

A single count supports this clone. The rearrangement links TRBV5-1 to TRBJ2-6; 8 bases fit TRBD2. Germline trimming cut 0 bases from V and 2 bases from J; bases unmatched to any gene: 1. The CDR3 contains 16 residues. Germline assignment: CDR1 SGHRS and CDR2 YFSETQ. Here the CDR3 reads CASSLAGGAGANVLTF. The CDR3 DNA sequence: TGCGCCAGCAGCTTGGCGGGGGGGGCTGGGGCCAACGTCCTGACTTTC.

This clone came up a few times. This chain uses TRBV2 with TRBJ2-7; 7 bases agree with TRBD2. The germline CDR1 and CDR2 sequences are SNHLY and FYNNEI. This CDR3 region has 12 residues. V trimming: 4 bases; J trimming: 6 bases; junction bases outside the gene matches: 3. Written as DNA, the CDR3 is TGTGCCAGCAGTGGGACTAGTGGCGAGCAGTACTTC. Protein sequence: CASSGTSGEQYF.

V usage is TRBV15 and J usage is TRBJ1-6; a weak D match, TRBD1 (6 bases). The CDR3 extends over 15 amino acids. V dropped 1 base and J dropped 7 bases, with 11 bases sitting between them. Germline-derived CDR1 and CDR2 are LNHNV and YYDKDF (reference sequence). Here the CDR3 DNA reads TGTGCCACCAGCAGAGGGGAACAGGGCAATTCACCCCTCCACTTT. Its translation is CATSRGEQGNSPLHF.

This clone was detected only a few times. CDR3 sequence reads: CASSTGVGLRTEAFF. The CDR3 region has the DNA TGTGCCAGTTCCACAGGGGTCGGCCTGAGGACTGAAGCTTTCTTT. The gene calls are TRBV19 and TRBJ1-1, with 7 positions matching TRBD1. Losses at the gene ends were 8 bases for V and 5 bases for J; bases not matched to a gene: 14. CDR3 length: 15 amino acids. Looked up from germline, CDR1 is LNHDA and CDR2 is SQIVND (reference sequence). The full variable domain, rest sourced from reference TRBV19 and TRBJ1-1, is DGGITQSPKYLFRKEGQNVTLSCEQNLNHDAMYWYRQDPGQGLRLIYYSQIVNDFQKGDIAEGYSVSREKKESFPLTVTSAQKNPTAFYLCASSTGVGLRTEAFFGQGTRLTVV.

The chain links TRBV7-2 to TRBJ1-3, with a possible D match to TRBD1 (6 bases). The CDR3 runs to 15 residues. Trimming removed 11 bases at V and 1 base at J, with 18 bases between. Germline V CDR1 and CDR2: SGHTA, FQGNSA. The CDR3, as DNA: TGTGCCTGTTCCTGGGGCAGGGGATCTGGAAACACCATATATTTT. It codes for CACSWGRGSGNTIYF.

This chain links TRBV28 with TRBJ1-2, with 8 positions matching TRBD1. Germline CDR1 reads MDHEN; CDR2 reads SYDVKM. Germline trimming cut 11 bases from V and 2 bases from J; bases unmatched to any gene: 19. The CDR3 loop spans 17 amino acids. As DNA, the CDR3 is TGTGCCCTAAACCGAGGGACAGGTTGGCGTGGAAACTATGGCTACACCTTC. It encodes CALNRGTGWRGNYGYTF.

This clone is a singleton in its sample. The chain couples TRBV9 to TRBJ2-3; 16 bases map to TRBD2. Germline values: CDR1 SGDLS, CDR2 YYNGEE. This CDR3 comprises 15 residues. V lost 5 bases, J lost 4 bases, and 1 base stayed unmatched. CDR3 sequence reads: CASRGTSGGADTQYF. The CDR3, as DNA: TGTGCCAGCAGAGGGACTAGCGGGGGGGCAGATACGCAGTATTTT.

V usage is TRBV28 and J usage is TRBJ1-1, with D maybe TRBD1 (5 bases). The germline V gene encodes CDR1 MDHEN and CDR2 SYDVKM. Trimming took 5 bases from V and 5 from J, leaving 18 bases between them. This CDR3 region has 15 residues. This chain's CDR3 is CASSPSRGGRTEAFF. CDR3 nucleotides: TGTGCCAGCAGTCCCTCGCGGGGGGGTAGGACTGAAGCTTTCTTT.

This chain connects TRBV27 to TRBJ1-6; 7 nucleotides align to TRBD1. Germline V gene data show CDR1 as MNHEY and CDR2 as SMNVEV (reference sequence). The CDR3 is 15 amino acids. The V segment lost 6 bases and the J segment 0 bases; nucleotides outside the gene matches: 2. As DNA, the CDR3 is TGTGCCAGCAGGGGACAGAGCTCCTATAATTCACCCCTCCACTTT. It encodes CASRGQSSYNSPLHF.

V usage is TRBV18 and J usage is TRBJ1-1; D perhaps matches TRBD1 (5 bases). V gave up 3 bases and J gave up 1 base, with 15 bases separating them. Germline-derived CDR1 and CDR2 are KGHSH and LQKENI. The CDR3 is 16 residues long. The CDR3 DNA follows: TGTGCCAGCTCACCCCCATGGGGCCAGAGGAACACTGAAGCTTTCTTT. Protein: CASSPPWGQRNTEAFF. The full variable domain, rest sourced from reference TRBV18 and TRBJ1-1, is NAGVMQNPRHLVRRRGQEARLRCSPMKGHSHVYWYRQLPEEGLKFMVYLQKENIIDESGMPKERFSAEFPKEGPSILRIQQVVRGDSAAYFCASSPPWGQRNTEAFFGQGTRLTVV.

The V call is TRBV4-3, the J call TRBJ2-7, with TRBD2 matching 8 bases. Germline V lookup: CDR1 LGHNA, CDR2 YSLEER. The junction had 0 bases not matched to a gene; V was cut back by 1 base and J by 1 base. The CDR3 sequence is 14 residues long. For the CDR3, the DNA is TGCGCCAGCAGCCAAGGCGGGGGGTCCTACGAGCAGTACTTC. Translated, it gives CASSQGGGSYEQYF.

This sequence joins TRBV7-2 and TRBJ1-1; possibly TRBD1 for D (5 bases). V gave up 1 base and J gave up 4 bases, with 7 bases separating them. The CDR3 loop spans 13 amino acids. The germline V gene has CDR1 SGHTA and CDR2 FQGNSA. The CDR3 reads CASSLDQGTEAFF. In DNA, the CDR3 is TGTGCCAGCAGCTTAGACCAGGGCACTGAAGCTTTCTTT.

The chain couples TRBV19 to TRBJ1-2; 7 bases align to TRBD1. The CDR3 has 15 residues. Germline lookup yields CDR1 LNHDA and CDR2 SQIVND (reference sequence). V lost 1 base and J lost 4; bases outside the gene matches: 6. The CDR3 protein is CASSIVRDSSYGYTF. DNA of the CDR3: TGTGCCAGTAGTATAGTCCGGGACAGCTCCTATGGCTACACCTTC. Supplemented by reference TRBV19 and TRBJ1-2, the full variable domain reads DGGITQSPKYLFRKEGQNVTLSCEQNLNHDAMYWYRQDPGQGLRLIYYSQIVNDFQKGDIAEGYSVSREKKESFPLTVTSAQKNPTAFYLCASSIVRDSSYGYTFGSGTRLTVV.

The rearrangement links TRBV7-9 to TRBJ1-3, with D perhaps TRBD1 (6 bases). There are 16 residues in the CDR3. The V gene's germline CDR1 is SEHNR and CDR2 FQNEAQ (reference sequence). V was trimmed by 4 bases and J by 0 bases, leaving 13 bases between them. This CDR3 reads CASSWGLGPSGNTIYF. The CDR3, as DNA: TGTGCCAGCAGCTGGGGGCTGGGACCCTCTGGAAACACCATATATTTT.

The chain is built from TRBV6-5 and TRBJ1-2, with a possible D match to TRBD1 (6 bases). The CDR3 consists of 15 residues. V was shortened by 2 bases and J by 4 bases, with 14 bases between the two germline ends. Germline-derived CDR1 and CDR2 are MNHEY and SVGAGI. CDR3 sequence (DNA): TGTGCCAGCAGTTACCAGGGGCGCGGTTTCTATGGCTACACCTTC. Protein sequence: CASSYQGRGFYGYTF.

The chain links TRBV6-5 to TRBJ2-3; D is perhaps TRBD2 (6 bases). The V end lost 6 bases, the J end lost 4 bases, and 14 bases lay between the germline ends. There are 14 residues in the CDR3. Per the germline V gene, CDR1 is MNHEY and CDR2 is SVGAGI. Here the CDR3 reads CASRVIAAPDTQYF. The CDR3 DNA is TGTGCCAGCAGGGTAATAGCGGCGCCAGATACGCAGTATTTT.

This rearrangement joins TRBV2 to TRBJ1-1; a weak D match, TRBD1 (5 bases). The CDR3 is 16 residues long. Trimming removed 1 base at V and 0 bases at J, with 12 bases between. Germline assignment: CDR1 SNHLY and CDR2 FYNNEI. The CDR3 reads CASSEEGARLNTEAFF. The CDR3 DNA reads TGTGCCAGCAGTGAAGAAGGGGCCCGATTGAACACTGAAGCTTTCTTT.

V usage is TRBV6-5 and J usage is TRBJ2-2; the D is unclear. V was cut by 7 bases and J by 0 bases, with 6 bases left in between. Per the germline V gene, CDR1 is MNHEY and CDR2 is SVGAGI. The CDR3 loop spans 13 amino acids. The CDR3 reads CASTTTNTGELFF. The DNA for the CDR3 is TGTGCCAGCACGACAACGAACACCGGGGAGCTGTTTTTT.

The chain has TRBV6-5 and TRBJ1-5; 7 bases map to TRBD1. V lost 6 bases and J lost 2; bases outside the gene matches: 1. Germline V gives CDR1 MNHEY, CDR2 SVGAGI. CDR3 length equals 13 residues. The CDR3 loop reads CASRGTGNQPQHF. The CDR3 nucleotides are TGTGCCAGCAGAGGGACAGGCAATCAGCCCCAGCATTTT.

V usage is TRBV7-2 and J usage is TRBJ2-5; perhaps TRBD2 as D (5 bases). The V end lost 1 base, the J end lost 2 bases, and 14 bases lay between the germline ends. The CDR3 runs 16 residues. CDR1 and CDR2 from the germline V gene are SGHTA and FQGNSA. The CDR3 DNA is TGTGCCAGCAGCTTAGGATCCTCCCGGGGACAAGAGACCCAGTACTTC. Residues: CASSLGSSRGQETQYF. The full variable domain, with the rest looked up from reference TRBV7-2 and TRBJ2-5, is GAGVSQSPSNKVTEKGKDVELRCDPISGHTALYWYRQSLGQGLEFLIYFQGNSAPDKSGLPSDRFSAERTGGSVSTLTIQRTQQEDSAVYLCASSLGSSRGQETQYFGPGTRLLVL.

This clone was picked up a small number of times. CDR3 nucleotide sequence: TGTGCCAGCAGCCAGATGCAGGGCCTAGCTTTCTTT. Its translation is CASSQMQGLAFF. This chain joins TRBV7-2 and TRBJ1-1; a weak D match, TRBD1 (5 bases). This CDR3 is built from 12 residues. Trimming shortened V by 5 bases and J by 10 bases, and 14 bases separated the two germline ends. Per germline, CDR1 SGHTA and CDR2 FQGNSA.